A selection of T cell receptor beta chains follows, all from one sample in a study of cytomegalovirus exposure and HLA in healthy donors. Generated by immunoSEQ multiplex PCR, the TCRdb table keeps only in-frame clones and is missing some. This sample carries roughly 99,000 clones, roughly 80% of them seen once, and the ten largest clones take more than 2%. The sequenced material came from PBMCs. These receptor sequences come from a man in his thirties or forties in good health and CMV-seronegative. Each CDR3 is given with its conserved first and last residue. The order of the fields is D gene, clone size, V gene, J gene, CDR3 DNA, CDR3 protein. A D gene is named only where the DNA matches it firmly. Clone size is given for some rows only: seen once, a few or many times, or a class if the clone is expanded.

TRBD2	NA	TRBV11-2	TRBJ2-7	TGTGCCAGCAGCTTAGACCTGGGACTAGGCATCTACGAGCAGTACTTC	CASSLDLGLGIYEQYF
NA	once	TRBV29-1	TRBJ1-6	TGCAGCGTTGAATCGTCTCAGGATAATTCACCCCTCCACTTT	CSVESSQDNSPLHF
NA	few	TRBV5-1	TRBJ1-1	TGCGCCAGCAGCGATCCAGGAAGACACACTGAAGCTTTCTTT	CASSDPGRHTEAFF
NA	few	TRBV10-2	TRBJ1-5	TGCGCCACCGGAGACAGGCCGGATAAGAAGCCCCAGCATTTT	CATGDRPDKKPQHF
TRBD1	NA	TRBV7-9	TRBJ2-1	TGTGCCAGCAGCTCACCGGGACAGGGGATGGTTGAGCAGTTCTTC	CASSSPGQGMVEQFF
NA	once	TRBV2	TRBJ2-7	TGTGCCAGCAGTGTTGGAGGGGCGTTGTCAGGTAACTACGAGCAGTACTTC	CASSVGGALSGNYEQYF
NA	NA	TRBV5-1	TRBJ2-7	TGCGCCAGCAGCAATGGACAGTTCCAGCAGTACTTC	CASSNGQFQQYF
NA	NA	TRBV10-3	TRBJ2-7	TGTGCCATCAGTGCCGACTCGACCTACGAGCAGTACTTC	CAISADSTYEQYF
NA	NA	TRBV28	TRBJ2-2	TGTGCCAGCAGTTATTCTCCTTACTACACCGGGGAGCTGTTTTTT	CASSYSPYYTGELFF
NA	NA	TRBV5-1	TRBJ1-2	TGCGCCAGCAGCTTTTTGTCGAGCGGGGACTATGGCTACACCTTC	CASSFLSSGDYGYTF
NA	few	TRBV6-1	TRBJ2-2	TGTGCCAGCAGAGACAGATACGGGGGCGGGGAGCTGTTTTTT	CASRDRYGGGELFF
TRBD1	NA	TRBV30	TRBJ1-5	TGTGCCTGGAGTAGGGACAGGGGGTATGGCAATCAGCCCCAGCATTTT	CAWSRDRGYGNQPQHF
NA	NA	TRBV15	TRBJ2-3	TGTGCCACCAGCAACAGGAACACAGATACGCAGTATTTT	CATSNRNTDTQYF
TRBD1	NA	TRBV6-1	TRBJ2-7	TGTGCCAGCAGTGTGGGACAGTCCTACGAGCAGTACTTC	CASSVGQSYEQYF
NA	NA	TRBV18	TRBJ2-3	TGTGCCAGCTCACCGACTTTGGCGGTGGGGCAGTATTTT	CASSPTLAVGQYF
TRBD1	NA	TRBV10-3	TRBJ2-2	TGTGCCATCAGTGAACCGGGACAGGGATTCACCGGGGAGCTGTTTTTT	CAISEPGQGFTGELFF
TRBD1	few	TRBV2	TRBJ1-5	TGTGCCAGCACGACAGGGGAAGGCCAGCCCCAGCATTTT	CASTTGEGQPQHF
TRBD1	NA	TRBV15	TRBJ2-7	TGTGCCACCGCCGACAGGGACTACGAGCAGTACTTC	CATADRDYEQYF
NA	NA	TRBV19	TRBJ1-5	TGTGCCAGTAGTATACGGCAGGATAGCAATCAGCCCCAGCATTTT	CASSIRQDSNQPQHF
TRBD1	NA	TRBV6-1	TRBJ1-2	TGTGCCAGCAGAATCCGGGACAGGGACTATGGCTACACCTTC	CASRIRDRDYGYTF
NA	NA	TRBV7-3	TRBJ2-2	TGTGCCAGCAGCTTCGGCGGGGGGGAGCTGTTTTTT	CASSFGGGELFF
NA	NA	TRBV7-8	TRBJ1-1	TGTGCCAGCAGCTTTACTACCTCCGGACAGATGTCTTTAGAAGCTTTCTTT	CASSFTTSGQMSLEAFF
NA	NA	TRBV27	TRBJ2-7	TGTGCCAGCAGTTTATCGACTAGTGGATACGAGCAGTACTTC	CASSLSTSGYEQYF
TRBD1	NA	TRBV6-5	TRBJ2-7	TGTGCCAGCACCTCGCCCGGGACAGGGGTCCACGAGCAGTACTTC	CASTSPGTGVHEQYF
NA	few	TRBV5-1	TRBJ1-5	TGCGCCAGCAGCTTGGACAGTAGCAATCAGCCCCAGCATTTT	CASSLDSSNQPQHF
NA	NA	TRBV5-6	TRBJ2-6	TGTGCCAGCAGCCCGGGACTGGGCTCTGGGGCCAACGTCCTGACTTTC	CASSPGLGSGANVLTF
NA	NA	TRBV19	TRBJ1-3	TGTGCCACCCGGGGGGGCACCATATATTTT	CATRGGTIYF
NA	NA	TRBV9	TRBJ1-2	TGTGCCAGCAGCGGTACCGGGAGGTGGGATGGCTACACCTTC	CASSGTGRWDGYTF
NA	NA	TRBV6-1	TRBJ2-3	TGTGCCAGCTCGGCGGCCTCAGATACGCAGTATTTT	CASSAASDTQYF
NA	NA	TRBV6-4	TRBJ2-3	TGTGCCAGCAGAGGTGGGGGACTCACAGATACGCAGTATTTT	CASRGGGLTDTQYF
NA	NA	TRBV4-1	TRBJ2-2	TGCGCCAGCAGCCAAGAGGACACAGGGAGGGATTACACCGGGGAGCTGTTTTTT	CASSQEDTGRDYTGELFF
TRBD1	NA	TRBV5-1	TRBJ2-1	TGCGCCAGCAGCTCAAAACAGGGGCGGCTTCACAATGAGCAGTTCTTC	CASSSKQGRLHNEQFF
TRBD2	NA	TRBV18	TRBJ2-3	TGTGCCAGCTCACCCGGACTAGCGGGCACAGATACGCAGTATTTT	CASSPGLAGTDTQYF
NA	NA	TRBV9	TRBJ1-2	TGTGCCAGCAGCATGGGGGCAGGGGAGAGTACCTTC	CASSMGAGESTF
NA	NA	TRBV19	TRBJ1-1	TGTGCCAGTAGTTACGCGGAGAGGAGGACTGAAGCTTTCTTT	CASSYAERRTEAFF
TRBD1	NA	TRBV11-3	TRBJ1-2	TGTGCCAGCAGCCCGAGGGACAGGGGGCAAGATACCTTC	CASSPRDRGQDTF
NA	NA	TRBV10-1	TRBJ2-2	TGCGCCAGCAGTGATAGTCTAGCCCCCGGGGAGCTGTTTTTT	CASSDSLAPGELFF
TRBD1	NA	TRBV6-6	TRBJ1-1	TGTGCCAGCAGCCAGGAACAGGGGGCGGCCACTGAAGCTTTCTTT	CASSQEQGAATEAFF
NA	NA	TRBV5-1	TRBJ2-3	TGCGCCAGCAGCTTGGCCCCGCCGGCAGATACGCAGTATTTT	CASSLAPPADTQYF
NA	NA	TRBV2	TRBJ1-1	TGTGCCAGCAGGGGACTGGGGAACACTGAAGCTTTCTTT	CASRGLGNTEAFF
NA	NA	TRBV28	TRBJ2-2	TGTGCCAGCAGTACCACTAACCCCGGGGAGCTGTTTTTT	CASSTTNPGELFF
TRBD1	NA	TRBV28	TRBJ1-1	TGTGCCAGCAGCTCCCCGGGGACAGGCTCGGGTACTGAAGCTTTCTTT	CASSSPGTGSGTEAFF
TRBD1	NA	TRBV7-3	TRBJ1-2	TGTGCCAGCAGCACCCAGGGGGTAGATGGCTACACCTTC	CASSTQGVDGYTF
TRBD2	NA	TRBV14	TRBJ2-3	TGTGCCAGCAGCCTCCGCTCGGTGGGGGGGTCAGATACGCAGTATTTT	CASSLRSVGGSDTQYF
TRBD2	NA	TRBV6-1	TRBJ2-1	TGTGCCAGCAGTGGCTTTAGGACGGGAGGGCTGAATGAGCAGTTCTTC	CASSGFRTGGLNEQFF
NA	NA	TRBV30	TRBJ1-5	TGTGCCTGGAGTCCCGGGAATAATCAGCCCCAGCATTTT	CAWSPGNNQPQHF
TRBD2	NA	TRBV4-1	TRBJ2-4	TGCGCCAGCAGTCCTAGCGGCCTAGCCAAAAACATTCAGTACTTC	CASSPSGLAKNIQYF
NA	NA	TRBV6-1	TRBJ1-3	TGTGCCAGCAGCCTCGCCCAGACAAGAGGAAACACCATATATTTT	CASSLAQTRGNTIYF